These 20 T cell receptor beta chains were sequenced from one sample in a study of blood T cell repertoires in COVID-19. Profiled with immunoSEQ multiplex PCR; TCRdb holds only in-frame clones, not every one. The sample holds roughly 320,000 clones, approximately 89% seen once. Sequenced: peripheral blood. These receptor sequences come from a woman aged 25 to 39 with COVID-19, enrolled during active disease.

The V and J genes are TRBV2 and TRBJ2-7; no clear D. V shed 2 bases and J shed 5 bases, with 4 bases lying between them. CDR1 and CDR2 (germline): SNHLY, FYNNEI. CDR3 size: 11 residues. CDR3 in DNA: TGTGCCAGCAGTGAAAATAACGAGCAGTACTTC. It is translated as CASSENNEQYF.

Concerning this clone itself: Other DNA sequences in this sample translate to the same CDR3. The gene calls are TRBV5-1 and TRBJ1-2; D call uncertain. This CDR3 has 13 amino acids. Per the germline V gene, CDR1 is SGHRS and CDR2 is YFSETQ. The germline V and J ends were trimmed by 0 bases and 4 bases, with 7 bases remaining between them. CDR3 residues: CASSLDGFYGYTF. CDR3 DNA: TGCGCCAGCAGCTTGGATGGCTTCTATGGCTACACCTTC.

CDR3 region: CASGWGQGDYEQYF. The CDR3 DNA reads as TGTGCTAGTGGCTGGGGACAGGGGGACTACGAGCAGTACTTC. The gene calls are TRBV12-5 and TRBJ2-7, with TRBD1 matching over 11 bases. The CDR3 runs to 14 residues. Germline CDR1 is LGHNT and CDR2 is FRNRAP. With 6 bases clipped from V and 3 bases from J, the junction kept 4 bases outside the gene matches.

The V gene is TRBV2, the J gene TRBJ2-7; a possible D gene is TRBD2 (5 bases). The CDR3 length is 13 residues. The V and J ends lost 7 bases and 7 bases respectively, with 17 bases between them. The germline gives CDR1 SNHLY, CDR2 FYNNEI. The CDR3 nucleotides read TGTGCCAGCAATGCGTACGGGGTCAGGGAGCAGTACGTC. As protein: CASNAYGVREQYV.

Here the CDR3 reads CASRGGREQYF. In DNA, the CDR3 is TGTGCCAGCAGAGGGGGCCGAGAGCAGTACTTC. The V call is TRBV6-5, the J call TRBJ2-7, with 7 nucleotides matching TRBD1. CDR1 is MNHEY, CDR2 SVGAGI, per germline. The trim removed 6 bases at V and 7 bases at J, leaving 3 bases unmatched. This CDR3 is 11 amino acids long.

The V and J genes are TRBV2 and TRBJ2-2; 7 bases line up with TRBD1. Germline V gene lookup returns CDR1 SNHLY and CDR2 FYNNEI. V was pared by 0 bases and J by 4 bases, with 2 bases of the junction left unmatched. The CDR3 contains 15 residues. The DNA for the CDR3 is TGTGCCAGCAGTGAAGCCGGGGACAGCACCGGGGAGCTGTTTTTT. Protein: CASSEAGDSTGELFF.

V gene TRBV4-3 combines with J gene TRBJ2-1; D may be TRBD2 (6 bases). Germline CDR1 and CDR2: LGHNA and YSLEER. The CDR3 is 14 residues long. V lost 6 bases and J lost 4, with 13 bases in between. The CDR3 loop reads CASRRGLEYNEQFF. CDR3 coding DNA: TGCGCCAGCAGACGGGGACTGGAATACAATGAGCAGTTCTTC.

The rearrangement joins TRBV21-1 to TRBJ1-5; TRBD1, the table's D call, lacks a check against the DNA. TRBV21-1 is a pseudogene locus. There are 16 residues in the CDR3. The CDR3 nucleotides are TGTGCCAGCAGCAATGGGGGACAGAAGATTCGTCAGCCCCAGCATTTT. Translated, it gives CASSNGGQKIRQPQHF.

The chain joins TRBV5-5 to TRBJ1-5; a possible D gene is TRBD1 (5 bases). CDR1 is SGHKS and CDR2 is YYEKEE in the germline V gene (reference sequence). The V end was cut by 4 bases, the J end by 7 bases, with 15 bases between. The CDR3 has 14 residues. In DNA form, the CDR3 reads TGTGCCAGCAGCCTGGCTGGGGGGGAGCAGCCCCAGCATTTT. Translating it yields CASSLAGGEQPQHF.

The chain employs TRBV2 and TRBJ2-5; D is possibly TRBD1 (6 bases). The germline CDR1 and CDR2 sequences are SNHLY and FYNNEI. There are 13 residues in the CDR3. V lost 2 bases and J lost 2, with 6 bases in between. This chain's CDR3 is CASSEQGQETQYF. CDR3 in DNA: TGTGCCAGCAGTGAACAGGGGCAAGAGACCCAGTACTTC.

Points on this clone: The sample contains more than one DNA sequence encoding this CDR3. V gene TRBV30 combines with J gene TRBJ1-6; D not resolved. The V and J ends lost 2 bases and 6 bases respectively, with 14 bases between them. Germline V gene sequence: CDR1 GTSNPN, CDR2 SVGIG (reference sequence). This CDR3 spans 15 amino acids. CDR3 residues: CAWSLPGSINSPLHF. DNA of the CDR3: TGTGCCTGGAGTCTCCCGGGGAGCATTAATTCACCCCTCCACTTT.

This chain joins TRBV5-1 and TRBJ1-2; no clear D gene. Trimming pared 1 base from V and 4 bases from J, leaving 8 bases between. Germline assignment: CDR1 SGHRS and CDR2 YFSETQ. There are 13 residues in the CDR3. CDR3 DNA sequence: TGCGCCAGCAGCTTGTCGCCAGTCTATGGCTACACCTTC. As protein: CASSLSPVYGYTF.

The chain recombines TRBV5-5 with TRBJ2-6; no definite D call. The CDR3 runs to 16 residues. The V end lost 0 bases, the J end lost 0 bases, and 7 bases lay between the germline ends. Germline assignment: CDR1 SGHKS and CDR2 YYEKEE (reference sequence). CDR3 residues: CASSLERFSGANVLTF. CDR3 nucleotides: TGTGCCAGCAGCTTGGAACGGTTCTCTGGGGCCAACGTCCTGACTTTC.

The chain carries TRBV23-1 and TRBJ1-5; D perhaps matches TRBD1 (5 bases). TRBV23-1 is labeled an ORF, and its function is uncertain. V lost 4 bases and J 4 bases, leaving 20 bases between the germline ends. The length of the CDR3 is 17 residues. CDR3 nucleotides: TGCGCCAGCAGTCCCGGCAGGGCGGTTGGTAAGAATCAGCCCCAGCATTTT. Translated, it gives CASSPGRAVGKNQPQHF.

The gene calls are TRBV19 and TRBJ1-5; TRBD1 matches 8 bases. After removal of 3 bases from V and 5 bases from J, the junction contained 3 bases not matched to a gene. Germline CDR1 is LNHDA and CDR2 is SQIVND (reference sequence). The CDR3 loop spans 14 amino acids. The CDR3 reads CASSIDRGDQPQHF. In nucleotides, the CDR3 is TGTGCCAGTAGTATTGACAGGGGCGATCAGCCCCAGCATTTT.

This clone was recorded once. V gene TRBV19 combines with J gene TRBJ2-7; the D gene is possibly TRBD1 (5 bases). Germline V gene sequence: CDR1 LNHDA, CDR2 SQIVND (reference sequence). The CDR3 contains 12 residues. The ends were cut back, 4 bases at V and 5 bases at J, with 9 bases in the middle. CDR3 loop: CASSTSGHEQYF. The CDR3 nucleotides are TGTGCCAGTAGTACCTCAGGGCACGAGCAGTACTTC. The entire variable domain, with the rest obtained from reference TRBV19 and TRBJ2-7, is as follows: DGGITQSPKYLFRKEGQNVTLSCEQNLNHDAMYWYRQDPGQGLRLIYYSQIVNDFQKGDIAEGYSVSREKKESFPLTVTSAQKNPTAFYLCASSTSGHEQYFGPGTRLTVT.

This sequence joins TRBV9 and TRBJ2-3, with 7 bases fitting TRBD1. V lost 4 bases to trimming and J lost 0 bases; unmatched junction nucleotides: 5. The germline gives CDR1 SGDLS, CDR2 YYNGEE. The CDR3 spans 15 residues. CDR3 coding DNA: TGTGCCAGCAGCACCCAGGGGGTTAGCACAGATACGCAGTATTTT. It specifies CASSTQGVSTDTQYF.

The rearrangement links TRBV28 to TRBJ1-2; D ambiguous. This CDR3 has 12 residues. Germline CDR1 reads MDHEN; CDR2 reads SYDVKM. Trimming shortened V by 3 bases and J by 6 bases, and 8 bases separated the two germline ends. Written as DNA, the CDR3 is TGTGCCAGCAGTTTGGTGCAGGATGGCTACACCTTC. Translation gives CASSLVQDGYTF.

The chain is built from TRBV19 and TRBJ1-4; a possible D gene is TRBD1 (6 bases). The CDR3 is made up of 13 amino acids. Germline CDR1 and CDR2: LNHDA and SQIVND (reference sequence). V was clipped by 6 bases and J by 7 bases, with 12 bases between them. DNA for the CDR3: TGTGCCAGTAGAGGGGGGGGATTTGAAAAACTGTTTTTT. Its translation: CASRGGGFEKLFF.

The J gene is TRBJ2-3, the V gene TRBV6-2 or TRBV6-3; a possible D gene is TRBD2 (5 bases). Between the trimmed V and J ends, which lost 5 bases and 8 bases, there was a span of 17 bases. The CDR3 is made up of 14 amino acids. Germline-derived CDR1 and CDR2 are MNHEY and SVGEGT. CDR3 DNA sequence: TGTGCCAGCAGTATGAATACGGAGGTGATTACGCAGTATTTT. It encodes CASSMNTEVITQYF.